A selection of T cell receptor beta chains follows, all from one sample in a study of control samples from healthy donors and cancer patients. Data came from immunoSEQ multiplex PCR; TCRdb stores just in-frame clones and leaves some out. The sample contains some 97,000 clones, roughly 90% of which appear only once. Sequences were obtained from blood. The source is a woman aged 45 to 65 in good health. Both conserved end residues are part of each CDR3. A D gene is named only where the DNA matches it firmly. Clone size is given for some rows only: seen once, a few or many times, or a class if the clone is expanded.

TRBD2,NA,TRBJ2-2,TRBV2,15,CASRLAGVNTGELFF,TGTGCCAGCAGGTTAGCGGGAGTGAACACCGGGGAGCTGTTTTTT
NA,NA,TRBJ1-1,TRBV10-3,12,CAISEQNTEAFF,TGTGCCATCAGTGAACAGAACACTGAAGCTTTCTTT
NA,few,TRBJ2-3,TRBV7-2,12,CASSGGVNTQYF,TGTGCCAGCAGCGGAGGGGTAAATACGCAGTATTTT
TRBD2,NA,TRBJ2-1,TRBV7-2,16,CASSTRQLAGGIEQFF,TGTGCCAGCAGCACCCGCCAACTAGCGGGAGGAATTGAGCAGTTCTTC
NA,NA,TRBJ1-6,TRBV25-1,16,CASTALGGADNSPLHF,TGTGCCAGCACCGCGCTTGGGGGTGCCGACAATTCACCCCTCCACTTT
NA,few,TRBJ2-1,TRBV18,12,CASSATYNEQFF,TGTGCCAGCTCGGCTACGTACAATGAGCAGTTCTTC
NA,NA,TRBJ2-1,TRBV5-1,13,CASSERSYNEQFF,TGCGCCAGCAGCGAACGGAGTTACAATGAGCAGTTCTTC
NA,NA,TRBJ1-5,TRBV6-5,15,CASSLDSANNQPQHF,TGTGCCAGCAGTCTGGACAGCGCTAACAATCAGCCCCAGCATTTT
NA,NA,TRBJ1-1,TRBV27,11,CASSFRGEAFF,TGTGCCAGCAGTTTTAGGGGTGAAGCTTTCTTT
NA,NA,TRBJ2-5,TRBV9,13,CASSFGGGETQYF,TGTGCCAGCTCTTTCGGGGGAGGAGAGACCCAGTACTTC
TRBD1,NA,TRBJ2-2,TRBV7-8,17,CASSPTETRGRSGELFF,TGTGCCAGCAGCCCTACAGAAACCAGGGGGCGCTCCGGGGAGCTGTTTTTT
TRBD1,NA,TRBJ1-2,TRBV7-2,15,CASTPGGAGLNGYTF,TGTGCCAGCACCCCAGGGGGCGCAGGCTTGAATGGCTACACCTTC
TRBD2,NA,TRBJ2-5,TRBV11-2,15,CASSLTSGNQETQYF,TGTGCCAGCAGCTTGACTAGCGGTAATCAAGAGACCCAGTACTTC
NA,NA,TRBJ1-1,TRBV5-1,16,CASSLADLRRDTEAFF,TGCGCCAGCAGCTTGGCGGACCTACGAAGGGACACTGAAGCTTTCTTT
NA,once,TRBJ2-1,TRBV11-2,11,CASSPLNEQFF,TGTGCCAGCAGCCCACTGAATGAGCAGTTCTTC
TRBD1,NA,TRBJ2-3,TRBV5-1,14,CASSFGQGGYTQYF,TGCGCCAGCAGCTTTGGACAGGGCGGATATACGCAGTATTTT
NA,NA,TRBJ1-2,TRBV5-4,13,CASSLVGSYGYTF,TGTGCCAGCAGCTTGGTAGGCAGCTATGGCTACACCTTC
NA,NA,TRBJ2-5,TRBV12-3/TRBV12-4,11,CASSFEETQYF,TGTGCCAGCAGTTTTGAAGAGACCCAGTACTTC
NA,NA,TRBJ2-5,TRBV19,13,CASSIGLMETQYF,TGTGCCAGTAGTATCGGGCTAATGGAGACCCAGTACTTC
TRBD2,NA,TRBJ2-1,TRBV7-2,14,CASSSGLALNEQFF,TGTGCCAGCAGCTCTGGACTAGCGCTCAATGAGCAGTTCTTC
NA,many,TRBJ2-1,TRBV11-3,12,CASSRISNEQFF,TGTGCCAGCAGCCGAATCAGCAATGAGCAGTTCTTC
NA,NA,TRBJ1-6,TRBV5-8,15,CASSFQGLVRSPLHF,TGTGCCAGCAGCTTTCAGGGCCTCGTACGGTCACCCCTCCACTTT
NA,once,TRBJ2-2,TRBV27,15,CASTAGIEGLGELFF,TGTGCCAGCACCGCCGGGATTGAGGGTTTGGGGGAGCTGTTTTTT
NA,NA,TRBJ2-3,TRBV2,13,CASSDLIGGTQYF,TGTGCCAGCAGTGATTTAATAGGCGGGACGCAGTATTTT
NA,few,TRBJ2-2,TRBV4-1,16,CASSQGVDRSTGELFF,TGCGCCAGCAGCCAGGGGGTAGACAGAAGTACCGGGGAGCTGTTTTTT
NA,once,TRBJ1-6,TRBV7-9,16,CASSLRPGINNSPLHF,TGTGCCAGCAGCTTAAGGCCCGGGATCAATAATTCACCCCTCCACTTT
TRBD1,NA,TRBJ2-7,TRBV29-1,14,CSVVHGRQGGEQYF,TGCAGCGTTGTCCATGGTCGACAGGGGGGGGAGCAGTACTTC
NA,NA,TRBJ2-3,TRBV7-3,13,CASSFSPQDTQYF,TGTGCCAGCAGTTTCTCTCCACAGGATACGCAGTATTTT
TRBD1,few,TRBJ1-1,TRBV5-1,13,CASSWTGFSQAFF,TGCGCCAGCAGTTGGACAGGGTTTTCTCAAGCTTTCTTT
TRBD1,NA,TRBJ1-1,TRBV19,15,CASSRGQGINTEAFF,TGTGCCAGTAGTAGGGGACAGGGCATCAACACTGAAGCTTTCTTT
TRBD2,NA,TRBJ2-1,TRBV10-3,15,CAISGGSGNKNEQFF,TGTGCCATCAGTGGCGGTAGCGGGAACAAAAATGAGCAGTTCTTC
NA,NA,TRBJ2-3,TRBV5-1,16,CASSLSGGYSTDTQYF,TGCGCCAGCAGCTTGTCGGGGGGCTATAGCACAGATACGCAGTATTTT
NA,NA,TRBJ2-1,TRBV6-2/TRBV6-3,15,CASSGEFDRRNEQFF,TGTGCCAGCAGTGGCGAATTTGACAGGCGCAATGAGCAGTTCTTC
TRBD2,once,TRBJ2-2,TRBV7-3,17,CASSPLAGGLGTGELFF,TGTGCCAGCAGCCCACTAGCGGGGGGGCTCGGCACCGGGGAGCTGTTTTTT